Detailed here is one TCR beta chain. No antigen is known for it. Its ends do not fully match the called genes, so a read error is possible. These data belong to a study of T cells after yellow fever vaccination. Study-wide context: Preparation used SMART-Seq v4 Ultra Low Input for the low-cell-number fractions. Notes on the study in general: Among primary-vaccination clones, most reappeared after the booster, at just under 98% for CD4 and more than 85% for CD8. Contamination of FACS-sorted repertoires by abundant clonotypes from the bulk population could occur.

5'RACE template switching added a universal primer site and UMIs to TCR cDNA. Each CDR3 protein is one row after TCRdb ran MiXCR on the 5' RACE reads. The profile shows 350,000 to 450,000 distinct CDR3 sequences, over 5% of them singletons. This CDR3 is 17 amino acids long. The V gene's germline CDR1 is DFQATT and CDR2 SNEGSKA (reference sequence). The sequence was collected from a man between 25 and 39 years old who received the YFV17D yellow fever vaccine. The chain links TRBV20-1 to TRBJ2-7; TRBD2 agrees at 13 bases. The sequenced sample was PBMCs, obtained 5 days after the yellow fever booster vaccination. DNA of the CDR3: TGCTGTGCTAGAGCTCCGGGTACTAGCGGGAGGGCCTACGAGCAGTACTTC. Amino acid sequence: CCARAPGTSGRAYEQYF.